This TCR beta chain was recorded in a study of shared clonotypes between healthy human individuals. Notes on the study in general: What naive subsets generally showed was a larger estimated richness than memory subsets showed.

Data came from immunoSEQ multiplex PCR; TCRdb stores just in-frame clones and leaves some out. The table includes fewer than 850,000 clones, around 72% detected once. Comment on this clone: Its matching antigen is unknown.

Per the germline V gene, CDR1 is SGHTA and CDR2 is FQGNSA. This CDR3 is built from 15 residues. The germline V and J ends were trimmed by 7 bases and 0 bases, with 14 bases remaining between them. Sequenced input: memory CD4+ T cells sorted from blood. Indicated subset: CD45RA-negative fraction. The V and J genes are TRBV7-2 and TRBJ2-3, with a weak D call TRBD2 (6 bases). The receptor was derived from a woman aged 25-40 years in good health. CDR3 sequence: CASTLQRVSTDTQYF. CDR3 DNA: TGTGCCAGCACCCTCCAGCGGGTAAGCACAGATACGCAGTATTTT.